This note documents a single TCR beta chain sequence. Its antigen remains unidentified. This sample stems from a study of OX40 agonist ivuxolimab in advanced cancers. Whole-study results and caveats: The 0.1-3.0 mg/kg partial responders had among the lowest clonal expansion. Researchers report that CD8+ T cells had, on average, more expanded clones than CD4+.

Some clones are missing from TCRdb's copy, which holds only in-frame ones; the method was immunoSEQ multiplex PCR. This table has 35,000 to 45,000 clones, around 87% appearing once. Germline V CDR1 and CDR2: SQVTM, ANQGSEA. The CDR3 totals 11 residues. Trimming shortened V by 5 bases and J by 1 base, and 5 bases separated the two germline ends. The chain combines TRBV29-1 with TRBJ1-1; unclear D gene. Material: CD4+ or CD8+ T cells sorted from blood, obtained in a trial of the OX40 agonist ivuxolimab. The source is an adult with an advanced solid tumor such as melanoma, head and neck, liver or kidney cancer. The CDR3 is CSVLKNTEAFF. The DNA for the CDR3 is TGCAGCGTTTTAAAGAACACTGAAGCTTTCTTT.